The next 12 T cell receptor beta chains were all read from a single sample in a study of blood T cell repertoires in COVID-19 (dated by TCRdb to the early 2020s). Libraries were built with the immunoSEQ multiplex PCR assay. Drawn from immuneACCESS, this table holds only the in-frame rearrangements with V and J called that TCRdb kept. Clones are partly lost; checked studies trace under half to an unresolved V gene and leave the rest unexplained. In all, the sample holds fewer than 60,000 clones, and around 86% of those were seen once. The ten largest clones add up to 20% to 25% of the sample. Sequencing was done on a sample of peripheral blood. These receptors all come from a woman of 80 years or more with acute or convalescent COVID-19.

The CDR3 loop reads CASSLGGTDRSETQYF. In DNA form, the CDR3 reads TGCGCCAGCAGCTTGGGAGGGACAGATCGATCAGAGACCCAGTACTTC. V usage is TRBV5-1 and J usage is TRBJ2-5; TRBD1 aligns across 7 bases. V was clipped by 0 bases and J by 4 bases; unmatched bases: 9. CDR1 and CDR2 (germline): SGHRS, YFSETQ. The CDR3 runs 16 residues. Full variable domain (remainder filled in from reference TRBV5-1 and TRBJ2-5): KAGVTQTPRYLIKTRGQQVTLSCSPISGHRSVSWYQQTPGQGLQFLFEYFSETQRNKGNFPGRFSGRQFSNSRSEMNVSTLELGDSALYLCASSLGGTDRSETQYFGPGTRLLVL.

CDR3 sequence reads: CASSQELSGRPDTQYF. Here the CDR3 DNA reads TGCGCCAGCAGCCAAGAATTAAGCGGGAGACCCGATACGCAGTATTTT. The chain joins TRBV4-1 to TRBJ2-3, with TRBD2 matching over 8 bases. In germline, CDR1 is MGHRA, CDR2 YSYEKL. The CDR3 is 16 amino acids. J gave up 6 bases and V 0 bases, and 8 bases lay outside the gene matches.

The chain has TRBV7-3 and TRBJ1-1, with a weak D call TRBD1 (6 bases). From germline, CDR1 is SGHTA and CDR2 FQGTGA. The CDR3 has 13 residues. V lost 0 bases and J lost 5, with 7 bases in between. The CDR3 DNA is TGTGCCAGCAGCTTAACAGGGGGAACTGAAGCTTTCTTT. Its protein product is CASSLTGGTEAFF.

The chain has TRBV2 and TRBJ2-5; D possibly corresponds to TRBD2 (6 bases). V shed 4 bases and J shed 5 bases, with 11 bases lying between them. Germline V CDR1 and CDR2: SNHLY, FYNNEI. The CDR3 is 13 amino acids. CDR3 nucleotides: TGTGCCAGCAGTGTAGGAGGGTTGGAGACCCAGTACTTC. Protein sequence: CASSVGGLETQYF.

CDR3 loop: CATSVYSGDEQFF. The CDR3 region has the DNA TGTGCCACTAGCGTGTATAGTGGGGATGAGCAGTTCTTC. This chain joins TRBV28 and TRBJ2-1; tentative D call: TRBD2 (6 bases). Germline-derived CDR1 and CDR2 are MDHEN and SYDVKM. The V end was cut by 10 bases, the J end by 8 bases, with 18 bases between. This CDR3 spans 13 amino acids.

The chain has TRBV10-3 and TRBJ2-5; 13 bases map to TRBD2. The CDR3 has 16 residues. V was pared by 4 bases and J by 1 base, with 3 bases of the junction left unmatched. CDR1 ENHRY and CDR2 SYGVKD come from the germline V gene. The CDR3 DNA reads as TGTGCCATCAGTGGGAGGACTAGCGGGGGCCAAGAGACCCAGTACTTC. Protein product: CAISGRTSGGQETQYF.

The chain recombines TRBV5-4 with TRBJ1-2, with 7 nucleotides matching TRBD1. The germline V gene encodes CDR1 SGHNT and CDR2 YYREEE (reference sequence). Trimming at V came to 6 bases and at J to 2 bases, leaving 7 bases not matched to a gene. The length of the CDR3 is 14 residues. The chain's CDR3 is CASNPWGQNYGYTF. In DNA form, the CDR3 reads TGTGCCAGCAACCCATGGGGACAGAACTATGGCTACACCTTC.

The chain carries TRBV14 and TRBJ1-6, with 8 positions matching TRBD1. Germline-derived CDR1 and CDR2 are SGHDN and FVKESK. The V gene end was trimmed by 4 bases and the J gene end by 7 bases; junction bases not matched to a gene: 3. The length of the CDR3 is 14 residues. The CDR3 coding sequence is TGTGCCAGCAGCCCCCGACAGGGGAATTCACCCCTCCACTTT. Translation gives CASSPRQGNSPLHF. The variable domain in full, completed from reference TRBV14 and TRBJ1-6, reads EAGVTQFPSHSVIEKGQTVTLRCDPISGHDNLYWYRRVMGKEIKFLLHFVKESKQDESGMPNNRFLAERTGGTYSTLKVQPAELEDSGVYFCASSPRQGNSPLHFGNGTRLTVT.

The chain employs TRBV28 and TRBJ1-2; 7 positions agree with TRBD1. The CDR3 totals 14 residues. J gave up 2 bases and V 5 bases, and 5 bases lay outside the gene matches. CDR1 and CDR2 from the germline V gene are MDHEN and SYDVKM. CDR3 in DNA: TGTGCCAGCAGTGCCGGGACAGTCAACTATGGCTACACCTTC. Its translation: CASSAGTVNYGYTF.

The chain couples TRBV7-8 to TRBJ2-5; TRBD1 matches at 8 bases. Germline V lookup: CDR1 SGHVS, CDR2 FQNEAQ. With 5 bases clipped from V and 7 bases from J, the junction kept 15 bases outside the gene matches. The length of the CDR3 is 16 residues. CDR3 sequence: CASSLRTGSTSGTQYF. In nucleotides, the CDR3 is TGTGCCAGCAGCCTCCGGACAGGGTCCACCTCAGGGACCCAGTACTTC.

V gene TRBV9 combines with J gene TRBJ2-3, with D possibly matching TRBD1 (6 bases). The CDR3 runs to 17 residues. The ends were cut back, 2 bases at V and 1 base at J, with 17 bases in the middle. Germline-derived CDR1 and CDR2 are SGDLS and YYNGEE. The DNA for the CDR3 is TGTGCCAGCAGCGTCTCCCCGCAGGGGTGGCGCACAGATACGCAGTATTTT. Protein: CASSVSPQGWRTDTQYF.

This chain joins TRBV10-1 and TRBJ1-6; D is perhaps TRBD1 (6 bases). V was clipped by 6 bases and J by 9 bases, with 15 bases between them. The V gene's germline CDR1 is WNHNN and CDR2 SYGVQD (reference sequence). The CDR3 runs to 14 residues. CDR3 loop: CASSPQPRGSPLHF. CDR3 sequence (DNA): TGCGCCAGCAGCCCACAGCCCAGGGGTTCACCCCTCCACTTT.